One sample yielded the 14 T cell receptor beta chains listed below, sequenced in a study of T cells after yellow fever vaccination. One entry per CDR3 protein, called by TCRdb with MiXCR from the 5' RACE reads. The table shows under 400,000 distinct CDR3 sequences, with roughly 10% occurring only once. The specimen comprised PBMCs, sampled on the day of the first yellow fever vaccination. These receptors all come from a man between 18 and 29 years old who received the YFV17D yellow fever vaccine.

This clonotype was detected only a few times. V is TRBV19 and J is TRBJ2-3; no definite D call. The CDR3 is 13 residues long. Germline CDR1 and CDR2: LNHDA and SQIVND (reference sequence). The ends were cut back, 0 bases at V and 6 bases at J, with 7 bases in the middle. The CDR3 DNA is TGTGCCAGTAGTATAGATCCCGCGGATACGCAGTATTTT. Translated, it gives CASSIDPADTQYF.

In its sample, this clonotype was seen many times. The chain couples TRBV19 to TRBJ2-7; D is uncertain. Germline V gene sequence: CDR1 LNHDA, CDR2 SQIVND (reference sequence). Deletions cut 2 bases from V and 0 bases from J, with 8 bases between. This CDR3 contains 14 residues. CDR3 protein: CASSIRVYSYEQYF. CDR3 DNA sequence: TGTGCCAGTAGTATACGTGTATACTCCTACGAGCAGTACTTC.

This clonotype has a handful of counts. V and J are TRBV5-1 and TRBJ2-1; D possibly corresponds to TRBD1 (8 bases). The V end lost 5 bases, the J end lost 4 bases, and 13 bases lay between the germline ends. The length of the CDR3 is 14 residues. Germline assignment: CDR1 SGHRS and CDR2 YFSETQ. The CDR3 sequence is CASSTGGGYNEQFF. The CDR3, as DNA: TGCGCCAGCAGTACAGGGGGGGGATACAATGAGCAGTTCTTC.

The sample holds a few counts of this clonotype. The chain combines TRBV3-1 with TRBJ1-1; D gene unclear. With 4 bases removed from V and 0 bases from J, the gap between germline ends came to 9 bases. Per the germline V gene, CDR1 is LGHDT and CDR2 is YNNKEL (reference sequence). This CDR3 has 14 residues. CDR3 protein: CASSRRTVNTEAFF. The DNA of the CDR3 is TGTGCCAGCAGCCGCCGGACGGTGAACACTGAAGCTTTCTTT.

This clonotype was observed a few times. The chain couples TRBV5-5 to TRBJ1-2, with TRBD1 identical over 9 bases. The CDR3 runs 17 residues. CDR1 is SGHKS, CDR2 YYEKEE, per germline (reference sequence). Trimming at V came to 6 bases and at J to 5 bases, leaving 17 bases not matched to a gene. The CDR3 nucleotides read TGTGCCAGCAACACTGCCGGTGTGACAGGGGGGCTTTATGGCTACACCTTC. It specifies CASNTAGVTGGLYGYTF.

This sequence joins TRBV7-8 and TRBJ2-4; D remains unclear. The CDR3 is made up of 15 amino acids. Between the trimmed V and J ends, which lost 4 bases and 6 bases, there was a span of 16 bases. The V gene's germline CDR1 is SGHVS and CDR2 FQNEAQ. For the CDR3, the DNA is TGTGCCAGCAGCTCGAGAAGAGCCCCCGGAAACATTCAGTACTTC. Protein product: CASSSRRAPGNIQYF.

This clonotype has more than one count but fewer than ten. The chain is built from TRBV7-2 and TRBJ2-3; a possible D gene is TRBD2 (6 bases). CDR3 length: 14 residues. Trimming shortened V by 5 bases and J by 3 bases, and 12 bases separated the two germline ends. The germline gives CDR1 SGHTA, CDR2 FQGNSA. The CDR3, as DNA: TGTGCCAGCAGCCAGCGACTAGGGACAGATACGCAGTATTTT. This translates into CASSQRLGTDTQYF.

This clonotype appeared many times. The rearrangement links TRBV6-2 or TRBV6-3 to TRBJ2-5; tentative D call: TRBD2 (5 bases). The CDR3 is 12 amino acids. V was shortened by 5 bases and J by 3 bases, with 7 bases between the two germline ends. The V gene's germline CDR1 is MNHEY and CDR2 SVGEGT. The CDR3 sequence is CASSAGEETQYF. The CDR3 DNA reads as TGTGCCAGCAGTGCGGGTGAAGAGACCCAGTACTTC.

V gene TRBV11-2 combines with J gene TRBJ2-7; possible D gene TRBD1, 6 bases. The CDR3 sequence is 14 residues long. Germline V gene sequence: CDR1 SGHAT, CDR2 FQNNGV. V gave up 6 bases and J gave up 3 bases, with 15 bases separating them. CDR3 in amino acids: CASRIAARGYEQYF. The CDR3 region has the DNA TGTGCCAGCAGGATCGCTGCCAGGGGCTACGAGCAGTACTTC.

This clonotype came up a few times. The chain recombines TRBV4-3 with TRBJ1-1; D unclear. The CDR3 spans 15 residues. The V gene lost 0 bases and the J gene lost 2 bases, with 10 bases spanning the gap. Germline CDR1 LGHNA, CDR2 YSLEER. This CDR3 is CASSQEVRVNTEAFF. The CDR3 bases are TGCGCCAGCAGCCAAGAGGTAAGGGTAAACACTGAAGCTTTCTTT.

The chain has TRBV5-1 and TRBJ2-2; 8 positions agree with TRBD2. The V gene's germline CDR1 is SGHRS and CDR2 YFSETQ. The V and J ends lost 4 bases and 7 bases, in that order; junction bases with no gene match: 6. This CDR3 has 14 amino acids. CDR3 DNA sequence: TGCGCCAGCAGCGGGGGACTAGTCGGCGGGGAGCTGTTTTTT. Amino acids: CASSGGLVGGELFF. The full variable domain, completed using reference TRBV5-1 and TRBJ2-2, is KAGVTQTPRYLIKTRGQQVTLSCSPISGHRSVSWYQQTPGQGLQFLFEYFSETQRNKGNFPGRFSGRQFSNSRSEMNVSTLELGDSALYLCASSGGLVGGELFFGEGSRLTVL.

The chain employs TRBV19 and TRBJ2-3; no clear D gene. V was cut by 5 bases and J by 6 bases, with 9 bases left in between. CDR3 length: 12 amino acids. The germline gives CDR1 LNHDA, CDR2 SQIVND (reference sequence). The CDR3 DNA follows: TGTGCCAGTAGTCCTTTCGGTGATACGCAGTATTTT. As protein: CASSPFGDTQYF.

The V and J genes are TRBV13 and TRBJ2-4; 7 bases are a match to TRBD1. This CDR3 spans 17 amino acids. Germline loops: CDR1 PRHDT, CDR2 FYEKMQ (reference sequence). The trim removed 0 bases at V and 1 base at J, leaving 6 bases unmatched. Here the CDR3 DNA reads TGTGCCAGCAGCTTAGGTGGGACAGCCATTGCCAAAAACATTCAGTACTTC. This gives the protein CASSLGGTAIAKNIQYF.

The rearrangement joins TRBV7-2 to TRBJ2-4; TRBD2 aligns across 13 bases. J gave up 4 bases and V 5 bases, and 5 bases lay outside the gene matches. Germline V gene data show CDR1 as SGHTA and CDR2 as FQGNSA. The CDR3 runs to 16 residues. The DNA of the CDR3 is TGTGCCAGCAGCACGGGACTAGCGGGGATTAAAAACATTCAGTACTTC. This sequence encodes CASSTGLAGIKNIQYF.